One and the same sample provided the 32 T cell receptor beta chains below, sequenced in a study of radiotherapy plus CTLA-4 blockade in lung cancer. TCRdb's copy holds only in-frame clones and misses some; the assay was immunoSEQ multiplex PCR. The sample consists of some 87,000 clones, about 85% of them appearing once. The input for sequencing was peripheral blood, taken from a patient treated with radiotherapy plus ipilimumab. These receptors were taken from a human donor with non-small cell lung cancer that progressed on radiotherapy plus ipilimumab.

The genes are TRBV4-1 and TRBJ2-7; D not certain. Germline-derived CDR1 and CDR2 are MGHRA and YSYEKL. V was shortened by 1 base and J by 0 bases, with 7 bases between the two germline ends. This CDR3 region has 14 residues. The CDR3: CASSQVVSSYEQYF. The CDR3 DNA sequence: TGCGCCAGCAGCCAAGTGGTGAGCTCCTACGAGCAGTACTTC.

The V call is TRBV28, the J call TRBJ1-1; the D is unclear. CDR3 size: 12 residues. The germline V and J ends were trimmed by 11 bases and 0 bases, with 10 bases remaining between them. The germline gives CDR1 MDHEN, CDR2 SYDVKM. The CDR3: CAGKNLNTEAFF. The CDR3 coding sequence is TGTGCCGGTAAGAACCTGAACACTGAAGCTTTCTTT.

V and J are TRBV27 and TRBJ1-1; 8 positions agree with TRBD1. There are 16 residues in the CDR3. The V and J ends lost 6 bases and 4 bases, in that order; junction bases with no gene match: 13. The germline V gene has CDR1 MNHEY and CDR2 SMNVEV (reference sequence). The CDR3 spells CASRPNPGQVVTEAFF. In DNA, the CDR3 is TGTGCCAGCAGGCCCAATCCGGGACAGGTAGTCACTGAAGCTTTCTTT.

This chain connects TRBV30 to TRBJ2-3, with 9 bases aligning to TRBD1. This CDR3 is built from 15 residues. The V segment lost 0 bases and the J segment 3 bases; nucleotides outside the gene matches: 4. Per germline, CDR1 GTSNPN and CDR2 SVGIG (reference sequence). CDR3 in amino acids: CAWSVGQGWTDTQYF. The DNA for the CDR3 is TGTGCCTGGAGTGTGGGACAGGGATGGACAGATACGCAGTATTTT.

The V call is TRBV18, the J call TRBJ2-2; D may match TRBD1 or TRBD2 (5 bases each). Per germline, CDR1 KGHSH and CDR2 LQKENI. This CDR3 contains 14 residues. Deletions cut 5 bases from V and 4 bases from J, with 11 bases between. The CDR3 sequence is CASSEQGTTGELFF. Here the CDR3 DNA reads TGTGCCAGCTCAGAGCAAGGGACCACCGGGGAGCTGTTTTTT.

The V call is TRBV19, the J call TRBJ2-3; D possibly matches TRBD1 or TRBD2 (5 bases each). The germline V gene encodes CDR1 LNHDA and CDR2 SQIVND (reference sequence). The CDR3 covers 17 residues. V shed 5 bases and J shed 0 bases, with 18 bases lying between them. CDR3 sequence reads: CASSERLGQASTDTQYF. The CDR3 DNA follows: TGTGCCAGTAGTGAGCGGTTGGGGCAGGCTAGCACAGATACGCAGTATTTT.

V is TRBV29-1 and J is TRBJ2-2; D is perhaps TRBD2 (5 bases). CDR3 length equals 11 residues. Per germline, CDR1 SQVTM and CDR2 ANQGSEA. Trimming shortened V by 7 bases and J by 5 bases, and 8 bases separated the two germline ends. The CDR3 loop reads CSARLTGELFF. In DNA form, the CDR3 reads TGCAGCGCCAGACTAACCGGGGAGCTGTTTTTT.

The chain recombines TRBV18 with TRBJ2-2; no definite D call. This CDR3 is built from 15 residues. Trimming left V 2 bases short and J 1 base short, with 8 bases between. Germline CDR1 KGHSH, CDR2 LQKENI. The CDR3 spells CASSPTTMNTGELFF. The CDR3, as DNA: TGTGCCAGCTCACCAACCACCATGAACACCGGGGAGCTGTTTTTT.

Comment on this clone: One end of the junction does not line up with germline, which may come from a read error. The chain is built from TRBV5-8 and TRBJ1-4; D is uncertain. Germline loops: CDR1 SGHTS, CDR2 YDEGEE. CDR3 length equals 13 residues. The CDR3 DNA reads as TGTGCCAGCGGCGCGGCCCCGCTCGAACGTCATAAATTT. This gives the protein CASGAAPLERHKF.

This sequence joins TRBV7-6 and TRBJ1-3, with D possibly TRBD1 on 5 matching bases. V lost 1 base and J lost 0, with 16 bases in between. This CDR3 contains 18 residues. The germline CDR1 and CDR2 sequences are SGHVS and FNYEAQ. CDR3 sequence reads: CASSLGAQGLTSGNTIYF. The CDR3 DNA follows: TGTGCCAGCAGCTTAGGAGCCCAGGGACTGACCTCTGGAAACACCATATATTTT.

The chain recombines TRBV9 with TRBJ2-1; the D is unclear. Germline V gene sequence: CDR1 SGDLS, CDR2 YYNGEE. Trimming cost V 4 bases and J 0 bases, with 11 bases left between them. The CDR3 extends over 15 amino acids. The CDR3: CASSTTSSSYNEQFF. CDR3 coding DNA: TGTGCCAGCAGCACTACTTCAAGCTCCTACAATGAGCAGTTCTTC.

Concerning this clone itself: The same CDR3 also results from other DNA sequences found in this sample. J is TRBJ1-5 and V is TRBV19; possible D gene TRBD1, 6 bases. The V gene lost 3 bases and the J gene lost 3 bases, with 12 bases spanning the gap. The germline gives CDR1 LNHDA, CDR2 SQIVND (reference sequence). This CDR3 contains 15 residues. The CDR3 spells CASSMGDRLNQPQHF. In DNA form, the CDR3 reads TGTGCCAGTAGTATGGGAGACAGGCTCAATCAGCCCCAGCATTTT.

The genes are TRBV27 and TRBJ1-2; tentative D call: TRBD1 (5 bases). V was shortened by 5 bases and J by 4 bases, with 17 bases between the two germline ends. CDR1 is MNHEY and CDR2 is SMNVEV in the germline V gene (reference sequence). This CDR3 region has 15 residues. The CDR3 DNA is TGTGCCAGCAGTCCACGCTACCAGGGAGGCTATGGCTACACCTTC. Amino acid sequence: CASSPRYQGGYGYTF.

CDR3 sequence: CASSDRPDRVTAFF. CDR3 nucleotides: TGTGCCAGCAGTGACCGTCCGGACAGGGTTACGGCTTTCTTT. The chain employs TRBV2 and TRBJ1-1, with 8 bases fitting TRBD1. CDR3 length: 14 amino acids. V was clipped by 3 bases and J by 11 bases; unmatched bases: 11. CDR1 and CDR2 (germline): SNHLY, FYNNEI.

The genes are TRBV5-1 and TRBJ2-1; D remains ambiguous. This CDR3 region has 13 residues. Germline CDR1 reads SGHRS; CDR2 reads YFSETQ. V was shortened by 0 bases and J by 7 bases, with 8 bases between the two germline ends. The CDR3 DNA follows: TGCGCCAGCAGCTTGGGAGGATGGAATGAGCAGTTCTTC. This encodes CASSLGGWNEQFF.

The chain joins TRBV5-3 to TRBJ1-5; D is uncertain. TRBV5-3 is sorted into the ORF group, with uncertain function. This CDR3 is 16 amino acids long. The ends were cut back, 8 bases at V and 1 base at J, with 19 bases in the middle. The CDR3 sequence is CASTSRHVFSNQPQHF. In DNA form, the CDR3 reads TGTGCCAGTACCTCCCGACATGTTTTCAGCAATCAGCCCCAGCATTTT.

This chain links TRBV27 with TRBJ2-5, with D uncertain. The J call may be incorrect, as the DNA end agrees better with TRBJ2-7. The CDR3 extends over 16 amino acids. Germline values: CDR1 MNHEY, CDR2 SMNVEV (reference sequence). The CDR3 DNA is TGTGCCAGCAGATCTTACCCCTCAGGATCATCCTACGAGCAGTACTTC. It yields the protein CASRSYPSGSSYEQYF.

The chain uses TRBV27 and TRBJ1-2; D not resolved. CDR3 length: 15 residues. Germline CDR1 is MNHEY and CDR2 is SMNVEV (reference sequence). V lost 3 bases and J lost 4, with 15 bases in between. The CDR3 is CASSFGTSSPYGYTF. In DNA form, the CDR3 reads TGTGCCAGCAGTTTTGGTACCTCCTCCCCCTATGGCTACACCTTC.

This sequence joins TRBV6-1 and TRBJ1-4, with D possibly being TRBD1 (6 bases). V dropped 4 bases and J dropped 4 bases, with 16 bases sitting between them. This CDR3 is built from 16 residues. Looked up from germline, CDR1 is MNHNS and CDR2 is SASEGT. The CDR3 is CASSVGLTGSNEKLFF. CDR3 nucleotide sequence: TGTGCCAGCAGTGTCGGACTTACAGGGAGTAATGAAAAACTGTTTTTT.

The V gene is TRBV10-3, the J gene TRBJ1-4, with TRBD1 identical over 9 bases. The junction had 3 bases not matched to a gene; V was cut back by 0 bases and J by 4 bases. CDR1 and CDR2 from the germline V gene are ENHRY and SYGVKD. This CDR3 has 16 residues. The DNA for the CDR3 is TGTGCCATCAGTGAGTCGGGACAGGGATATAATGAAAAACTGTTTTTT. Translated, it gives CAISESGQGYNEKLFF.

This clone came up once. The CDR3 sequence is CASRTGGTEAFF. CDR3 nucleotide sequence: TGTGCCAGCAGAACGGGGGGCACTGAAGCTTTCTTT. The rearrangement joins TRBV7-9 to TRBJ1-1; tentatively, D is TRBD1 (5 bases). Between the trimmed V and J ends, which lost 6 bases and 4 bases, there was a span of 9 bases. Germline loops: CDR1 SEHNR, CDR2 FQNEAQ (reference sequence). This CDR3 spans 12 amino acids. Looking up the rest from reference TRBV7-9 and TRBJ1-1 gives the full variable domain: DTGVSQNPRHKITKRGQNVTFRCDPISEHNRLYWYRQTLGQGPEFLTYFQNEAQLEKSRLLSDRFSAERPKGSFSTLEIQRTEQGDSAMYLCASRTGGTEAFFGQGTRLTVV.

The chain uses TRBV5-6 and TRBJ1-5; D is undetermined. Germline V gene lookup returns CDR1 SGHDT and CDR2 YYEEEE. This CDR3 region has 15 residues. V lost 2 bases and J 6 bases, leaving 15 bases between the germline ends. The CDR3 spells CASSFVSPRVQPQHF. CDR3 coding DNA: TGTGCCAGCAGCTTTGTATCCCCCCGGGTTCAGCCCCAGCATTTT.

The CDR3 region is CASRPGAAGGETQYF. CDR3 bases: TGTGCCAGCAGACCCGGGGCAGCGGGGGGGGAGACCCAGTACTTC. The chain carries TRBV5-8 and TRBJ2-5, with 10 nucleotides matching TRBD2. The V and J ends lost 5 bases and 5 bases, in that order; junction bases with no gene match: 9. From germline, CDR1 is SGHTS and CDR2 YDEGEE. The CDR3 totals 15 residues. Combining the CDR3 with reference TRBV5-8 and TRBJ2-5 gives the whole variable domain EAGVTQSPTHLIKTRGQQATLRCSPISGHTSVYWYQQALGLGLQFLLWYDEGEERNRGNFPPRFSGRQFPNYSSELNVNALELEDSALYLCASRPGAAGGETQYFGPGTRLLVL.

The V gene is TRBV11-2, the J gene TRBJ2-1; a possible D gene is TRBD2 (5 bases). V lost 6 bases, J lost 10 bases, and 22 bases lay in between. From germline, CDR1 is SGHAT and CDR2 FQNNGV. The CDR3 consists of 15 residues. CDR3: CASRMGYGDTREQFF. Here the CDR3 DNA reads TGTGCCAGCAGAATGGGGTACGGGGATACACGGGAGCAGTTCTTC.

The CDR3: CASSAGTGKETQYF. For the CDR3, the DNA is TGTGCCAGCAGCGCAGGGACTGGGAAAGAGACCCAGTACTTC. The chain combines TRBV7-9 with TRBJ2-5; a possible D gene is TRBD2 (6 bases). The CDR3 extends over 14 amino acids. Germline-derived CDR1 and CDR2 are SEHNR and FQNEAQ (reference sequence). Trimming removed 5 bases from V and 3 bases from J, with 13 bases in between.

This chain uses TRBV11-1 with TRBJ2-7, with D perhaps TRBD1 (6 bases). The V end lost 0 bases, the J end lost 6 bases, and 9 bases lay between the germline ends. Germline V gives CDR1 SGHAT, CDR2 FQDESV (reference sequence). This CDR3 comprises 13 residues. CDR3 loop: CASSLASQGEQYF. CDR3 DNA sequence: TGTGCCAGCAGCTTAGCGTCACAGGGCGAGCAGTACTTC.

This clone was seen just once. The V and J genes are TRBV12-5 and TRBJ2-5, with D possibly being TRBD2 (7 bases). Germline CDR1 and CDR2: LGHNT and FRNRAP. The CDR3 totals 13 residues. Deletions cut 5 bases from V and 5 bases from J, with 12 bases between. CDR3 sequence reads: CASGQGREETQYF. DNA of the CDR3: TGTGCTAGTGGTCAGGGGCGGGAGGAGACCCAGTACTTC.

The CDR3: CASNGGGTYGYTF. The CDR3 DNA sequence: TGTGCCAGCAACGGCGGCGGAACCTATGGCTACACCTTC. The chain links TRBV28 to TRBJ1-2; D remains ambiguous. Germline V gives CDR1 MDHEN, CDR2 SYDVKM. The CDR3 runs 13 residues. V was cut by 7 bases and J by 4 bases, with 13 bases left in between.

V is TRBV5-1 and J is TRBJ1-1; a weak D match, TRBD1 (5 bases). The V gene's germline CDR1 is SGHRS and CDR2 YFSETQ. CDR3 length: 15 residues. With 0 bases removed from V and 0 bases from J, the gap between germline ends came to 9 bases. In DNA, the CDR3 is TGCGCCAGCAGCTTGGCCGGGGGGATGAACACTGAAGCTTTCTTT. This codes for CASSLAGGMNTEAFF.

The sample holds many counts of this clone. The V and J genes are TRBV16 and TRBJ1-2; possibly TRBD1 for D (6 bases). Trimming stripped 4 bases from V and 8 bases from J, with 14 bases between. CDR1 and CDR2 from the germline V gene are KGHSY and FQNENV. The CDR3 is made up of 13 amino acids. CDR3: CASSRQGSYGYTF. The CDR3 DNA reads TGTGCCAGCAGCCGGCAGGGGTCTTACGGCTACACCTTC.

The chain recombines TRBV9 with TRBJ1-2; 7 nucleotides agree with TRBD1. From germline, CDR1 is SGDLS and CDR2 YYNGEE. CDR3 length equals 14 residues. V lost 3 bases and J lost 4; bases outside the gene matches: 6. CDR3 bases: TGTGCCAGCAGCGCTACAGGGGTTGTCTATGGCTACACCTTC. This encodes CASSATGVVYGYTF.

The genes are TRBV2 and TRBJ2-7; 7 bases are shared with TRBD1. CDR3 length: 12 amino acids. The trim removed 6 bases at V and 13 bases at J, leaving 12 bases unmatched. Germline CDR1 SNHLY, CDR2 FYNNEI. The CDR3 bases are TGTGCCAGCAGGCGGACAGGACGAGTAAGTTACTTC. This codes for CASRRTGRVSYF.